This T cell receptor (beta chain) was sequenced during a study of blood T cell repertoires in COVID-19. The overall study: Sites in the United States, Italy and Spain provided acute and convalescent COVID-19 samples. T cells, B-cell-depleted T cells, or PBMCs supplied cDNA or gDNA.

The length of the CDR3 is 16 residues. Trimming took 2 bases from V and 2 from J, leaving 15 bases between them. Germline lookup yields CDR1 SGDLS and CDR2 YYNGEE. Original analysis: Reference gene primer amplification gave nucleated cell count estimates. Using immunoSEQ multiplex PCR, the repertoire was profiled, and TCRdb retains in-frame clones only, with some absent. The DNA was the basis for D and trimming; V, J and clone size are from that table. The sample consists of approximately 150,000 clones, 83% of them appearing once. The chain couples TRBV9 to TRBJ2-3; tentative D call: TRBD2 (5 bases). Sequenced sample: peripheral blood. The TCR was taken from a woman of 80 years or more with acute or convalescent COVID-19. The CDR3 DNA follows: TGTGCCAGCAGCGTCCACCCTCAGCGGCCCACAGATACGCAGTATTTT. It codes for CASSVHPQRPTDTQYF.